This is a list of T cell receptor beta chains from one sample in a study of blood T cell repertoires in COVID-19. Some clones are missing from TCRdb's copy, which holds only in-frame ones; the method was immunoSEQ multiplex PCR. The repertoire holds 200,000 to 250,000 clones, under 90% seen once, with approximately 8% in the top ten. Sequencing was performed on peripheral blood. The receptor set was obtained from an elderly woman with COVID-19, enrolled during active disease. Both conserved end residues are trimmed from each CDR3. Clone size is shown for a subset of rows, as once, few, many or a class of expanded clone.

clone size	V gene	CDR3 length	J gene	CDR3 protein
NA	TRBV6-5	12	TRBJ1-2	ASALQQGTGGYT
NA	TRBV12-5	11	TRBJ1-3	ASGAPSGNTIY
NA	TRBV19	14	TRBJ2-1	ASNDPGTGTYNEQF
few	TRBV29-1	15	TRBJ2-1	SVEGTSGRASYNEQF
NA	TRBV24-1	11	TRBJ1-5	ATGTGTTRSQH
NA	TRBV5-1	12	TRBJ2-5	ASSLGTTEETQY
NA	TRBV3-1/TRBV3-2	13	TRBJ2-1	ASSQPSGRYNEQF
once	TRBV5-1	12	TRBJ1-1	ASSRSTGGTEAF
NA	TRBV3-1/TRBV3-2	13	TRBJ2-7	ASSQGLAGGYEQY
NA	TRBV3-1/TRBV3-2	16	TRBJ1-2	ASSPKGGFITSWGGYT
once	TRBV3-1/TRBV3-2	12	TRBJ1-5	ASSLGQVNQPQH
NA	TRBV28	11	TRBJ2-5	ASINSGSETQY
NA	TRBV6-5	12	TRBJ1-4	ASRETAFPEKLF
NA	TRBV7-9	14	TRBJ2-1	ASSSSGLAGYNEQF
NA	TRBV7-9	12	TRBJ2-1	ASSLVRTGYEQF
NA	TRBV27	12	TRBJ1-1	ASSFTGVDTEAF
NA	TRBV28	14	TRBJ1-1	ASSLIIGQGGTEAF
NA	TRBV5-1	12	TRBJ2-1	ASSSPGSYNEQF
NA	TRBV9	14	TRBJ2-3	ASSLQQGARIDTQY
NA	TRBV4-2	15	TRBJ2-7	ASSGSGRPDSSYEQY
NA	TRBV19	13	TRBJ2-7	ASSSGLAGPYEQY
NA	TRBV28	13	TRBJ2-7	ASSSSGGNSYEQY
NA	TRBV4-2	13	TRBJ2-2	ASSQDAGVGGELF
once	TRBV19	16	TRBJ1-6	ASMMTPPGSGGNSPLH
few	TRBV27	13	TRBJ1-1	ASSRDRIAWTEAF
NA	TRBV5-4	14	TRBJ2-3	ASSSGLAGSTDTQY
NA	TRBV5-5	11	TRBJ2-5	ATTTGGVRTQY
NA	TRBV5-1	10	TRBJ1-1	ASSLRDSEAF
many	TRBV3-1/TRBV3-2	15	TRBJ1-4	ASSQSGGRGTNEKLF
NA	TRBV5-6	13	TRBJ1-1	ASSLGGAVNTEAF
NA	TRBV6-5	9	TRBJ2-7	ASHSGHEQY
NA	TRBV15	13	TRBJ1-5	ATSRGPQGDRPQH
once	TRBV9	12	TRBJ1-6	ASSSLRGNSPLH
NA	TRBV25-1	11	TRBJ1-2	ASSGDSRYGYT
NA	TRBV5-1	13	TRBJ1-3	ASSTQGDSGNTIY
NA	TRBV11-2	13	TRBJ1-3	ASSSQGLAGNTIY
once	TRBV28	12	TRBJ2-7	ASSQTSGIYEQY
NA	TRBV5-8	11	TRBJ2-5	AASNQGWETQY
NA	TRBV5-1	12	TRBJ2-2	ASSLDRGYGELF
NA	TRBV10-3	12	TRBJ1-4	AISEFSGNEKLF
once	TRBV3-1/TRBV3-2	14	TRBJ1-1	ASTLFTSRGNTEAF
few	TRBV19	16	TRBJ1-5	ASSIGFGGPYSNQPQH
NA	TRBV6-1	14	TRBJ2-3	ASSEAHLPPTDTQY
NA	TRBV3-1/TRBV3-2	12	TRBJ1-2	ASSQGPRAGGYT
NA	TRBV7-9	14	TRBJ2-7	ASSLPSAGQTYEQY
NA	TRBV18	12	TRBJ1-6	ASSPSSYNSPLH
NA	TRBV27	14	TRBJ1-5	ASSTRRTGVNQPQH
NA	TRBV11-3	14	TRBJ2-5	ASSLGALGGVETQY
NA	TRBV6-1	13	TRBJ2-1	ASSEGHSSYNEQF
NA	TRBV3-1/TRBV3-2	14	TRBJ1-5	ASSLGGTFGNQPQH
NA	TRBV5-1	14	TRBJ2-2	ASSPAGLAATGELF
few	TRBV5-6	13	TRBJ1-2	ASSLVSATNYGYT
NA	TRBV19	14	TRBJ1-5	ASSIMAGGYNQPQH
NA	TRBV5-6	10	TRBJ1-5	ASSTKGGAQH
once	TRBV15	11	TRBJ2-7	ATSRDQGYEQY